The 20 T cell receptor beta chains given below trace back to one sample, sequenced in a study of T cell responses to AZD1222 COVID-19 vaccine (dated by TCRdb to the early 2020s). The time point tag for this specimen amounts to: baseline before first vaccination. Library generation was performed with the immunoSEQ multiplex PCR assay. TCRdb re-hosts the immuneACCESS table, in-frame sequences only. Its copies lack some clones; in the studies checked, an unresolved V gene accounts for under half of them, and the cause for the rest is not known. In all, the sample holds 140,000 to 150,000 clones, and roughly 90% of those were seen once. The top ten clones comprise 1.5% to 2% of the sample. The starting material was peripheral blood, obtained on day 0 of AZD1222 vaccination. Receptors originate from an adult in good health.

The chain carries TRBV24-1 and TRBJ2-7; D may match TRBD1 or TRBD2 (6 bases each). The germline gives CDR1 KGHDR, CDR2 SFDVKD. Deletions cut 6 bases from V and 2 bases from J, with 28 bases between. CDR3 length: 19 amino acids. CDR3 sequence (DNA): TGTGCCACCAGTTCAGGTCCCGGGGGCGAGAATGTCCCCCCCTACGAGCAGTACTTC. Its translation: CATSSGPGGENVPPYEQYF.

V is TRBV2 and J is TRBJ1-6; 10 bases agree with TRBD1. V trimming: 5 bases; J trimming: 5 bases; junction bases outside the gene matches: 9. CDR1 is SNHLY and CDR2 is FYNNEI in the germline V gene. The CDR3 runs 17 residues. CDR3 bases: TGTGCCAGCAGTCCCCGGGACAGGGGCCCCAATAATTCACCCCTCCACTTT. This encodes CASSPRDRGPNNSPLHF.

This chain uses TRBV5-4 with TRBJ2-2; the D gene is possibly TRBD1 (6 bases). V gave up 2 bases and J gave up 4 bases, with 12 bases separating them. The CDR3 length is 15 residues. The germline V gene has CDR1 SGHNT and CDR2 YYREEE (reference sequence). The CDR3 DNA follows: TGTGCCAGCAGCTTAGCAGGGGCGGGCACCGGGGAGCTGTTTTTT. It is translated as CASSLAGAGTGELFF. Variable domain in full (rest from reference TRBV5-4 and TRBJ2-2): ETGVTQSPTHLIKTRGQQVTLRCSSQSGHNTVSWYQQALGQGPQFIFQYYREEENGRGNFPPRFSGLQFPNYSSELNVNALELDDSALYLCASSLAGAGTGELFFGEGSRLTVL.

CDR3: CASMGGGRGRSPLHF. The CDR3 DNA follows: TGTGCCAGCATGGGTGGGGGCAGGGGGCGGTCACCCCTCCACTTT. The V gene is TRBV6-4, the J gene TRBJ1-6; 8 bases are shared with TRBD1. The junction had 12 bases not matched to a gene; V was cut back by 7 bases and J by 10 bases. CDR3 length: 15 residues. CDR1 MRHNA and CDR2 SNTAGT come from the germline V gene.

The sample holds one count of this clone. The V call is TRBV19, the J call TRBJ2-1, with TRBD2 matching over 7 bases. The CDR3 contains 13 residues. Germline CDR1 and CDR2: LNHDA and SQIVND (reference sequence). J was trimmed by 6 bases and V by 7 bases; bases with no gene match: 6. The CDR3 here is CASNEGGPNEQFF. CDR3 DNA: TGTGCCAGTAACGAGGGAGGGCCCAATGAGCAGTTCTTC.

V usage is TRBV6-6 and J usage is TRBJ2-7; 9 bases align to TRBD1. Trimming removed 4 bases from V and 3 bases from J; junction bases left unmatched: 7. The CDR3 is 15 amino acids. Germline lookup yields CDR1 MNHNY and CDR2 SVGAGI (reference sequence). The DNA for the CDR3 is TGTGCCAGCAGTTTCCGACAGGGGGACCTCTACGAGCAGTACTTC. It codes for CASSFRQGDLYEQYF.

Here the CDR3 DNA reads TGTGCCAGCAGCTTAGACCCCGGACAGGGTAACACTGAAGCTTTCTTT. Translated, it gives CASSLDPGQGNTEAFF. The chain is built from TRBV7-9 and TRBJ1-1; 8 bases are shared with TRBD1. The germline V gene encodes CDR1 SEHNR and CDR2 FQNEAQ (reference sequence). J lost 2 bases, V lost 1 base, and 6 bases had no gene match. The CDR3 extends over 16 amino acids.

V gene TRBV18 combines with J gene TRBJ1-4; D is unresolved. The length of the CDR3 is 14 residues. Trimming shortened V by 1 base and J by 3 bases, and 6 bases separated the two germline ends. The germline CDR1 and CDR2 sequences are KGHSH and LQKENI. CDR3 residues: CASSPRGANEKLFF. For the CDR3, the DNA is TGTGCCAGCTCACCACGAGGAGCTAATGAAAAACTGTTTTTT.

V gene TRBV6-6 combines with J gene TRBJ2-2; 7 bases are shared with TRBD2. The CDR3 totals 15 residues. Germline-derived CDR1 and CDR2 are MNHNY and SVGAGI (reference sequence). V lost 2 bases to trimming and J lost 6 bases; unmatched junction nucleotides: 6. For the CDR3, the DNA is TGTGCCAGCAGTTACAGCGGGGCGTACGCCGGGGAGCTGTTTTTT. Its protein is CASSYSGAYAGELFF.

V and J are TRBV6-5 and TRBJ2-7, with D perhaps given as TRBD1 or TRBD2 (6 bases each). The CDR3 totals 14 residues. The ends were cut back, 5 bases at V and 7 bases at J, with 18 bases in the middle. CDR1 and CDR2 from the germline V gene are MNHEY and SVGAGI. The CDR3, as DNA: TGTGCCAGCAGTCCAAGGGGGGTAGGATCGGAGCAGTACTTC. Protein: CASSPRGVGSEQYF.

The chain uses TRBV7-2 and TRBJ2-7; 12 bases fit TRBD2. Looked up from germline, CDR1 is SGHTA and CDR2 is FQGNSA. After removal of 5 bases from V and 2 bases from J, the junction contained 4 bases not matched to a gene. The CDR3 sequence is 15 residues long. The CDR3: CASSPTSGRPYEQYF. CDR3 sequence (DNA): TGTGCCAGCAGCCCGACTAGCGGGAGACCCTACGAGCAGTACTTC. The entire variable domain, with the rest obtained from reference TRBV7-2 and TRBJ2-7, is as follows: GAGVSQSPSNKVTEKGKDVELRCDPISGHTALYWYRQSLGQGLEFLIYFQGNSAPDKSGLPSDRFSAERTGGSVSTLTIQRTQQEDSAVYLCASSPTSGRPYEQYFGPGTRLTVT.

This chain uses TRBV14 with TRBJ2-7; D is undetermined. Germline assignment: CDR1 SGHDN and CDR2 FVKESK. The CDR3 runs 14 residues. V was clipped by 1 base and J by 5 bases, with 12 bases between them. CDR3 nucleotides: TGTGCCAGCAGCCAAGCAGGCCTCCGCGACGAGCAGTACTTC. It codes for CASSQAGLRDEQYF.

This chain uses TRBV5-4 with TRBJ2-7; D might be TRBD1 or TRBD2, each matching 5 bases. This CDR3 spans 17 amino acids. Germline-derived CDR1 and CDR2 are SGHNT and YYREEE (reference sequence). V was pared by 0 bases and J by 1 base, with 17 bases between. CDR3 protein: CASSLAPQRGWSYEQYF. CDR3 nucleotide sequence: TGTGCCAGCAGCTTGGCCCCCCAGAGGGGTTGGTCCTACGAGCAGTACTTC.

The chain has TRBV5-4 and TRBJ2-1; 7 bases are shared with TRBD1. The V and J ends lost 0 bases and 2 bases, in that order; junction bases with no gene match: 2. Germline CDR1 is SGHNT and CDR2 is YYREEE (reference sequence). The CDR3 covers 15 residues. In DNA form, the CDR3 reads TGTGCCAGCAGCTTGGGACAGGGAACCTACAATGAGCAGTTCTTC. It encodes CASSLGQGTYNEQFF.

The J gene is TRBJ1-4, the V gene TRBV9; tentatively, D is TRBD1 (6 bases). Germline loops: CDR1 SGDLS, CDR2 YYNGEE. This CDR3 is built from 17 residues. The germline V and J ends were trimmed by 3 bases and 5 bases, with 20 bases remaining between them. This CDR3 reads CASSAALGGGPNEKLFF. CDR3 DNA: TGTGCCAGCAGCGCTGCCCTAGGGGGGGGTCCCAATGAAAAACTGTTTTTT.

This clone appeared a few times. The V and J genes are TRBV5-6 and TRBJ1-6, with D tentatively TRBD1 (6 bases). Trimming stripped 2 bases from V and 7 bases from J, with 10 bases between. Germline values: CDR1 SGHDT, CDR2 YYEEEE. CDR3 length: 14 amino acids. The CDR3 DNA reads TGTGCCAGCAGCTTACTGGGGGCCAATTCACCCCTCCACTTT. It encodes CASSLLGANSPLHF.

This clone appeared once. The rearrangement uses TRBV7-9 and TRBJ1-2; D call uncertain. Trimming left V 3 bases short and J 4 bases short, with 15 bases between. The germline CDR1 and CDR2 sequences are SEHNR and FQNEAQ (reference sequence). The CDR3 is 15 amino acids. CDR3 nucleotides: TGTGCCAGCAGCTTCACAGCCTCCCCGGCCTATGGCTACACCTTC. Its translation is CASSFTASPAYGYTF.

This clone was picked up one time. At one end the junction does not follow the germline gene, possibly because of a read error. The J gene is TRBJ2-3, the V gene TRBV4-1, with 7 bases aligning to TRBD2. This CDR3 spans 16 amino acids. Germline V gene sequence: CDR1 MGHRA, CDR2 YSYEKL. The CDR3 DNA is TGCGCCACCAGCCAAGACGGGGGGAGGAGCGGAGATACGCAGTATTTT. Its protein product is CATSQDGGRSGDTQYF.

This chain links TRBV4-1 with TRBJ1-4; no clear D gene. Germline loops: CDR1 MGHRA, CDR2 YSYEKL. V was shortened by 2 bases and J by 0 bases, with 16 bases between the two germline ends. CDR3 length equals 18 residues. The CDR3 here is CASSQYVRQLATNEKLFF. CDR3 DNA sequence: TGCGCCAGCAGCCAATACGTGAGACAACTTGCAACTAATGAAAAACTGTTTTTT.

This chain uses TRBV11-2 with TRBJ2-7; D gene ambiguous. V lost 3 bases to trimming and J lost 3 bases, with 15 bases between them. Germline CDR1 reads SGHAT; CDR2 reads FQNNGV. This CDR3 contains 15 residues. The CDR3 DNA is TGTGCCAGCAGCTTCCCGGGCCGGAGTCTCTACGAGCAGTACTTC. Translation: CASSFPGRSLYEQYF. Using reference TRBV11-2 and TRBJ2-7 for the parts outside the CDR3, the full variable domain is EAGVAQSPRYKIIEKRQSVAFWCNPISGHATLYWYQQILGQGPKLLIQFQNNGVVDDSQLPKDRFSAERLKGVDSTLKIQPAKLEDSAVYLCASSFPGRSLYEQYFGPGTRLTVT.